These 9 T cell receptor beta chains came from one sample sequenced in a study of early T cells in non-severe SARS-CoV-2 infection (dated by TCRdb to the early 2020s). Libraries were constructed by 5' RACE. The reads were generated on a NextSeq 500. The raw public reads went through TCRdb reprocessing: fastp at Q25, MiXCR clone calling, in-frame beta chains kept. Identical CDR3 protein sequences are pooled into one entry, listed with their most common genes and DNA. Within this sample are 20,000 to 30,000 distinct CDR3 sequences, with less than 6% of them counted one time only. The ten largest clones capture 2% to 2.5% of the sample. Sequenced: whole blood. All receptors come from an adult who was a healthcare worker with PCR-confirmed SARS-CoV-2 infection or an uninfected control (not recorded which).

This clonotype was seen repeatedly, ten times or more. The chain uses TRBV7-9 and TRBJ1-2; 10 bases agree with TRBD1. V lost 3 bases, J lost 8 bases, and 6 bases stayed unmatched. Germline CDR1 SEHNR, CDR2 FQNEAQ (reference sequence). This CDR3 is 14 amino acids long. DNA of the CDR3: TGTGCCAGCAGCTTGTCCGACAGGGGGCGAGGCTACACCTTC. Its protein product is CASSLSDRGRGYTF.

This clonotype was counted at least ten times. V and J are TRBV5-4 and TRBJ2-5; tentatively, D is TRBD2 (5 bases). The CDR3 spans 14 residues. Trimming took off 5 bases at V and 4 bases at J, with 15 bases between the two ends. Germline V CDR1 and CDR2: SGHNT, YYREEE (reference sequence). CDR3 sequence reads: CASRWEHLGETQYF. The CDR3 DNA sequence: TGTGCCAGCAGATGGGAGCACCTGGGAGAGACCCAGTACTTC.

In this sample, this clonotype turned up many times. The rearrangement joins TRBV2 to TRBJ1-1; no reliable D call. V lost 5 bases, J lost 1 base, and 8 bases lay in between. This CDR3 region has 13 residues. Germline CDR1 is SNHLY and CDR2 is FYNNEI. This CDR3 reads CASSRQTNTEAFF. CDR3 sequence (DNA): TGTGCCAGCAGTCGCCAGACGAACACTGAAGCTTTCTTT.

The J gene is TRBJ2-5, the V gene TRBV20-1, with a tentative D call TRBD2 (5 bases). V was trimmed by 6 bases and J by 1 base, leaving 12 bases between them. The CDR3 is 13 residues long. The germline CDR1 and CDR2 sequences are DFQATT and SNEGSKA (reference sequence). CDR3 sequence: CSAPFGVQETQYF. The DNA of the CDR3 is TGCAGTGCCCCATTCGGGGTCCAAGAGACCCAGTACTTC.

This clonotype has a count of ten or more. The chain carries TRBV19 and TRBJ1-5, with D hard to call. Germline CDR1 reads LNHDA; CDR2 reads SQIVND (reference sequence). The CDR3 covers 13 residues. V was pared by 0 bases and J by 5 bases, with 5 bases between. The CDR3 loop reads CASSIDMDQPQHF. The CDR3 region has the DNA TGTGCCAGTAGTATAGATATGGATCAGCCCCAGCATTTT. Looking up the rest from reference TRBV19 and TRBJ1-5 gives the full variable domain: DGGITQSPKYLFRKEGQNVTLSCEQNLNHDAMYWYRQDPGQGLRLIYYSQIVNDFQKGDIAEGYSVSREKKESFPLTVTSAQKNPTAFYLCASSIDMDQPQHFGDGTRLSIL.

The table lists this clonotype with many counts. CDR3 nucleotides: TGTGCCAGCAGCTTCTTCTTGAATGAGCAGTTCTTC. It specifies CASSFFLNEQFF. V and J are TRBV7-2 and TRBJ2-1; no definite D call. Germline V gives CDR1 SGHTA, CDR2 FQGNSA. V lost 3 bases to trimming and J lost 7 bases, with 7 bases between them. The CDR3 has 12 amino acids.

This clonotype was counted many times. This chain links TRBV6-6 with TRBJ2-1, with 10 bases lining up with TRBD2. CDR3 size: 15 residues. Trimming removed 5 bases from V and 6 bases from J; junction bases left unmatched: 7. Germline values: CDR1 MNHNY, CDR2 SVGAGI (reference sequence). CDR3 region: CASSERGGSFNEQFF. The CDR3 DNA reads TGTGCCAGCAGTGAGCGGGGGGGCTCTTTCAATGAGCAGTTCTTC.

V and J are TRBV4-2 and TRBJ1-4; D is ambiguous. Germline CDR1 reads LGHNA; CDR2 reads YNFKEQ. CDR3 length: 14 residues. Trimming left V 3 bases short and J 8 bases short, with 13 bases between. The CDR3 loop is CASSQELGSEKLFF. Here the CDR3 DNA reads TGTGCCAGCAGCCAGGAGTTAGGATCGGAAAAACTGTTTTTT.

In this sample, this clonotype turned up a few times. The chain recombines TRBV27 with TRBJ1-1; D unclear. V gave up 2 bases and J gave up 4 bases, with 8 bases separating them. Germline CDR1 reads MNHEY; CDR2 reads SMNVEV (reference sequence). The CDR3 is made up of 13 amino acids. CDR3 sequence reads: CASSLGVFTEAFF. CDR3 nucleotides: TGTGCCAGCAGTTTAGGAGTGTTCACTGAAGCTTTCTTT.